Listed below are T cell receptor beta chains from one sample, sequenced in a study of vaccination and CD4 T cells after COVID-19. TCRdb fed the PCR reads into MiXCR, producing one record per CDR3 protein. The sample lists 18,000 or so distinct CDR3 sequences; roughly 40% were seen once. Their specific antigens are unknown. The source was CD4+ T cells from blood, cultured in vitro, collected about 7 months after SARS-CoV-2 vaccination. The receptors originated from a human donor who had recovered from COVID-19. The CDR3 runs from the conserved cysteine through the conserved F or W. A D gene is named only where the DNA matches it firmly. Where a row states a size, it is once, few, many or the class of an expanded clone; other rows omit it.

size	V	D	J	CDR3	DNA
NA	TRBV20-1	NA	TRBJ2-7	CSVQGSYEQYF	TGCAGTGTTCAAGGCTCCTACGAGCAGTACTTC
NA	TRBV10-3	NA	TRBJ1-5	CAIRGVGNQPQHF	TGTGCCATCAGGGGGGTGGGCAATCAGCCCCAGCATTTT
NA	TRBV10-3	NA	TRBJ2-7	CATVDSTTYEQYF	TGTGCCACCGTGGACAGTACAACCTACGAGCAGTACTTC
few	TRBV20-1	TRBD2	TRBJ2-7	CSARRRGGRFSEQYF	TGCAGTGCTAGAAGGCGCGGGGGGCGATTCTCCGAGCAGTACTTC
few	TRBV5-1	NA	TRBJ2-5	CASSSRLGPWVETQYF	TGCGCCAGCAGCTCGCGACTAGGCCCATGGGTCGAGACCCAGTACTTC
few	TRBV20-1	TRBD2	TRBJ2-3	CSARVPSGIRTDTQYF	TGCAGTGCTAGAGTCCCTAGCGGGATTCGCACAGATACGCAGTATTTT
few	TRBV7-9	TRBD2	TRBJ2-3	CASSRGLAGPTDTQYF	TGTGCCAGCAGCCGCGGACTAGCGGGGCCCACAGATACGCAGTATTTT
NA	TRBV20-1	NA	TRBJ2-1	CSASDRPPAGEQFF	TGCAGTGCGAGCGACAGGCCTCCAGCGGGCGAGCAGTTCTTC
NA	TRBV7-3	NA	TRBJ2-5	CASSLSSMETQYF	TGTGCCAGCAGCTTATCCTCTATGGAGACCCAGTACTTC
NA	TRBV15	TRBD1	TRBJ2-5	CATSRGDREETQYF	TGTGCCACCAGCAGGGGGGACAGGGAAGAGACCCAGTACTTC
few	TRBV7-3	TRBD2	TRBJ2-7	CASSTSGTGEQYF	TGTGCCAGCAGCACTAGCGGGACGGGCGAGCAGTACTTC
few	TRBV5-8	TRBD1	TRBJ1-5	CASSLTGDQPQHF	TGTGCCAGCAGCTTGACAGGGGATCAGCCCCAGCATTTT
NA	TRBV6-1	NA	TRBJ1-1	CASSGRSNTEAFF	TGTGCCAGCAGTGGCCGGTCAAACACTGAAGCTTTCTTT
NA	TRBV7-6	NA	TRBJ2-7	CASSLQDGSSYEQYF	TGTGCCAGCAGCCTACAAGACGGTAGCTCCTACGAGCAGTACTTC
NA	TRBV4-3	TRBD2	TRBJ2-1	CASSQALIAGGFNEQFF	TGCGCCAGCAGCCAAGCTCTTATAGCGGGAGGGTTCAATGAGCAGTTCTTC
NA	TRBV7-3	TRBD1	TRBJ2-5	CASSLRVQGSGETQYF	TGTGCCAGCAGCTTAAGGGTACAGGGGTCAGGGGAGACCCAGTACTTC
NA	TRBV20-1	NA	TRBJ2-5	CSANKQVQETQYF	TGCAGTGCCAACAAACAGGTCCAAGAGACCCAGTACTTC
NA	TRBV7-7	NA	TRBJ2-5	CASSLGGTGQETQYF	TGTGCTAGCAGCTTAGGGGGGACGGGACAAGAGACCCAGTACTTC
NA	TRBV6-5	NA	TRBJ2-3	CASSYSAQVSTQYF	TGTGCCAGCAGTTACTCGGCCCAAGTCAGTACGCAGTATTTT
medium-sized	TRBV20-1	TRBD1	TRBJ1-5	CSASRGGAFNNQPQHF	TGCAGTGCTAGTAGAGGGGGCGCTTTCAATAATCAGCCCCAGCATTTT
NA	TRBV20-1	NA	TRBJ2-4	CSLFSVPKNIQYF	TGCTCCCTCTTCTCCGTGCCCAAAAACATTCAGTACTTC